These 23 T cell receptor beta chains originate from one sample sequenced in a study of blood T cell repertoires in COVID-19. Measured with immunoSEQ multiplex PCR; TCRdb has only the in-frame clones, and not every one. The table has roughly 61,000 clones, approximately 91% seen once; the top ten hold about 2.1%. The sample consisted of peripheral blood. These receptors were collected from a man in his sixties with acute or convalescent COVID-19.

The chain combines TRBV28 with TRBJ2-3; 9 nucleotides line up with TRBD1. The CDR3 is 18 amino acids. Unmatched junction bases numbered 15, after V lost 2 bases and J lost 6 bases. Germline assignment: CDR1 MDHEN and CDR2 SYDVKM. In nucleotides, the CDR3 is TGTGCCAGCAGTTTAAGGGGGACAGGGAAGCGAAGATGGGATACGCAGTATTTT. It yields the protein CASSLRGTGKRRWDTQYF.

This chain joins TRBV3-1 (or the pseudogene TRBV3-2) and TRBJ1-5; D uncertain. There are 15 residues in the CDR3. V lost 0 bases, J lost 3 bases, and 9 bases lay in between. Germline lookup yields CDR1 LGHDT and CDR2 YNNKEL (reference sequence). This CDR3 is CASSQDFGNNQPQHF. The CDR3 DNA follows: TGTGCCAGCAGCCAAGACTTCGGGAACAATCAGCCCCAGCATTTT.

This chain joins TRBV4-1 and TRBJ1-2; D is unclear. The CDR3 extends over 13 amino acids. Trimming stripped 3 bases from V and 5 bases from J, with 10 bases between. Germline-derived CDR1 and CDR2 are MGHRA and YSYEKL. DNA of the CDR3: TGCGCCAGCAGCCAGCAATCCGGGTATGGCTACACCTTC. It encodes CASSQQSGYGYTF.

This sequence joins TRBV6-1 and TRBJ2-7, with D perhaps matching TRBD2 (6 bases). Germline CDR1 MNHNS, CDR2 SASEGT. The CDR3 extends over 14 amino acids. Trimming pared 7 bases from V and 0 bases from J, leaving 13 bases between. The CDR3 sequence: CASNRDGSSYEQYF. In nucleotides, the CDR3 is TGTGCCAGCAACCGGGACGGGAGCTCCTACGAGCAGTACTTC.

CDR3: CASSSTGGRGNTEAFF. The CDR3 DNA sequence: TGTGCCAGCAGTTCAACAGGGGGCAGAGGAAACACTGAAGCTTTCTTT. The chain couples TRBV6-5 to TRBJ1-1, with 9 bases aligning to TRBD1. The V and J ends lost 4 bases and 2 bases, in that order; junction bases with no gene match: 8. The CDR3 has 16 residues. The germline V gene has CDR1 MNHEY and CDR2 SVGAGI.

A few counts support this clone. The chain carries TRBV7-8 and TRBJ2-7; D call uncertain. Germline CDR1 and CDR2: SGHVS and FQNEAQ. The CDR3 spans 13 residues. V was trimmed by 2 bases and J by 4 bases, leaving 9 bases between them. The CDR3 nucleotides are TGTGCCAGCAGCTTACAAGAGACTTACGAGCAGTACTTC. This translates into CASSLQETYEQYF.

V and J are TRBV19 and TRBJ1-6, with 9 bases identical to TRBD1. CDR3 length: 13 amino acids. J lost 8 bases, V lost 7 bases, and 3 bases had no gene match. CDR1 is LNHDA and CDR2 is SQIVND in the germline V gene (reference sequence). The CDR3 sequence: CASTDRGYSPLHF. The DNA for the CDR3 is TGTGCCAGTACCGACAGGGGGTATTCACCCCTCCACTTT. Combining the CDR3 with reference TRBV19 and TRBJ1-6 gives the whole variable domain DGGITQSPKYLFRKEGQNVTLSCEQNLNHDAMYWYRQDPGQGLRLIYYSQIVNDFQKGDIAEGYSVSREKKESFPLTVTSAQKNPTAFYLCASTDRGYSPLHFGNGTRLTVT.

This sequence joins TRBV3-1 (or the pseudogene TRBV3-2) and TRBJ1-1, with D hard to call. Germline CDR1 reads LGHDT; CDR2 reads YNNKEL (reference sequence). Trimming pared 1 base from V and 5 bases from J, leaving 11 bases between. The CDR3 has 14 amino acids. The CDR3 loop is CASSQVATKTEAFF. CDR3 DNA: TGTGCCAGCAGCCAAGTAGCGACAAAAACTGAAGCTTTCTTT.

This chain links TRBV2 with TRBJ2-3, with D hard to call. Germline V gene lookup returns CDR1 SNHLY and CDR2 FYNNEI. The CDR3 runs 17 residues. The V end lost 4 bases, the J end lost 2 bases, and 19 bases lay between the germline ends. DNA of the CDR3: TGTGCCAGCAGTGGCCCCGTGACTTCTGGTCCCACAGATACGCAGTATTTT. Translated, it gives CASSGPVTSGPTDTQYF.

This clone was seen a few times. V gene TRBV11-2 combines with J gene TRBJ2-1; the match to TRBD2 covers 7 bases. The trim removed 5 bases at V and 8 bases at J, leaving 6 bases unmatched. The CDR3 runs to 13 residues. Per germline, CDR1 SGHAT and CDR2 FQNNGV. CDR3 nucleotides: TGTGCCAGCAGCCTTAGCGGGTTCGATGAGCAGTTCTTC. Translation gives CASSLSGFDEQFF.

The chain employs TRBV5-1 and TRBJ2-1; 9 positions agree with TRBD2. V gave up 1 base and J gave up 7 bases; unmatched junction bases: 6. The CDR3 covers 15 residues. The germline V gene encodes CDR1 SGHRS and CDR2 YFSETQ. For the CDR3, the DNA is TGCGCCAGCAGCTTGTTAGCGGGAGTTAATAATGAGCAGTTCTTC. It yields the protein CASSLLAGVNNEQFF.

As regards this clone: Its ends do not fully match the called genes, so a read error is possible. Here the CDR3 DNA reads TGTGCCAGTAGTAGGTCGCTAGCGGGAGGGCCGGATCACTTC. This codes for CASSRSLAGGPDHF. The chain couples TRBV19 to TRBJ2-7; 12 bases fit TRBD2. Germline V gene data show CDR1 as LNHDA and CDR2 as SQIVND (reference sequence). This CDR3 spans 14 amino acids.

The V and J genes are TRBV19 and TRBJ2-7, with TRBD1 matching over 7 bases. Germline values: CDR1 LNHDA, CDR2 SQIVND (reference sequence). The junction had 5 bases not matched to a gene; V was cut back by 6 bases and J by 0 bases. This CDR3 region has 14 residues. The CDR3 nucleotides are TGTGCCAGTAGCATTCGGACAGGCTCCTACGAGCAGTACTTC. This codes for CASSIRTGSYEQYF.

This chain joins TRBV5-1 and TRBJ1-1, with D possibly TRBD1 on 6 matching bases. The CDR3 length is 15 residues. V was pared by 6 bases and J by 1 base, with 16 bases between. Germline V gene data show CDR1 as SGHRS and CDR2 as YFSETQ. CDR3 nucleotide sequence: TGCGCCAGCAAAAGTGGTATGGGACAGAACACTGAAGCTTTCTTT. This encodes CASKSGMGQNTEAFF.

The chain combines TRBV11-2 with TRBJ2-1; D possibly corresponds to TRBD2 (5 bases). Germline assignment: CDR1 SGHAT and CDR2 FQNNGV. V dropped 6 bases and J dropped 8 bases, with 20 bases sitting between them. The CDR3 is made up of 15 amino acids. CDR3 DNA: TGTGCCAGCAGGCCCCCTGCTAGCCCCCGGGATGAGCAGTTCTTC. It yields the protein CASRPPASPRDEQFF.

V usage is TRBV30 and J usage is TRBJ1-2; 9 bases align to TRBD1. J was trimmed by 4 bases and V by 1 base; bases with no gene match: 4. Germline CDR1 is GTSNPN and CDR2 is SVGIG (reference sequence). There are 14 residues in the CDR3. The CDR3 DNA follows: TGTGCCTGGAGTGAGGACAGGGGCCCCTATGGCTACACCTTC. It specifies CAWSEDRGPYGYTF.

V is TRBV7-2 and J is TRBJ1-5; TRBD1 aligns across 7 bases. There are 15 residues in the CDR3. Germline V gene sequence: CDR1 SGHTA, CDR2 FQGNSA. With 5 bases clipped from V and 3 bases from J, the junction kept 7 bases outside the gene matches. Written as DNA, the CDR3 is TGTGCCAGCAGCCTTAGGGGACAGATCAATCAGCCCCAGCATTTT. Translation gives CASSLRGQINQPQHF.

The chain couples TRBV7-9 to TRBJ2-5, with D possibly matching TRBD2 (5 bases). The CDR3 extends over 11 amino acids. CDR1 is SEHNR, CDR2 FQNEAQ, per germline (reference sequence). V lost 10 bases and J lost 4, with 10 bases in between. CDR3: CATQGGETQYF. The CDR3 nucleotides are TGTGCCACGCAAGGAGGAGAGACCCAGTACTTC.

The chain couples TRBV5-1 to TRBJ2-1; a weak D match, TRBD2 (5 bases). The CDR3 extends over 15 amino acids. Trimming pared 4 bases from V and 0 bases from J, leaving 11 bases between. Germline loops: CDR1 SGHRS, CDR2 YFSETQ. In DNA, the CDR3 is TGCGCCAGCAGCCTTAAGGGAGACTCCTACAATGAGCAGTTCTTC. Protein sequence: CASSLKGDSYNEQFF.

V is TRBV2 and J is TRBJ2-1, with 10 bases aligning to TRBD2. The CDR3 loop spans 17 amino acids. J gave up 7 bases and V 4 bases, and 13 bases lay outside the gene matches. Germline V CDR1 and CDR2: SNHLY, FYNNEI. CDR3 region: CASSGETSGITRNEQFF. Written as DNA, the CDR3 is TGTGCCAGCAGTGGGGAAACTAGCGGGATTACGAGGAATGAGCAGTTCTTC.

The chain uses TRBV5-8 and TRBJ1-2; perhaps TRBD1 as D (6 bases). In germline, CDR1 is SGHTS, CDR2 YDEGEE. The V and J ends lost 3 bases and 7 bases respectively, with 19 bases between them. The CDR3 spans 15 residues. This CDR3 is CASSYLLDRLGGYTF. The CDR3 bases are TGTGCCAGCAGCTACCTACTCGACAGGTTGGGTGGCTACACCTTC.

The chain recombines TRBV4-3 with TRBJ2-7; no firm D call. V was clipped by 1 base and J by 1 base, with 8 bases between them. The germline gives CDR1 LGHNA, CDR2 YSLEER. The CDR3 extends over 14 amino acids. The CDR3 coding sequence is TGCGCCAGCAGCCAAGGTCGCAGATCCTACGAGCAGTACTTC. Protein sequence: CASSQGRRSYEQYF.

The gene calls are TRBV5-1 and TRBJ2-7; D not resolved. Germline CDR1 SGHRS, CDR2 YFSETQ. Trimming took 3 bases from V and 1 from J, leaving 11 bases between them. This CDR3 region has 14 residues. CDR3 in amino acids: CASSSEPPSYEQYF. In DNA, the CDR3 is TGCGCCAGCAGCTCCGAGCCACCTTCCTACGAGCAGTACTTC.